This is a list of T cell receptor beta chains from one sample in a study of CD8 T cells in ankylosing spondylitis. TCRdb re-called the 5' RACE reads through MiXCR, storing one row per CDR3 protein. The sample shows 200,000 or so distinct CDR3 sequences, roughly 13% of them seen only once. The sequenced sample consisted of blood, either unsorted or a sorted T cell fraction (not recorded which). These TCRs come from a female donor with ankylosing spondylitis or in good health (not recorded which). Both conserved end residues are part of each CDR3. Fields, in order: clone size, J gene, D gene, V gene, CDR3 DNA, CDR3 protein. D genes are given only for firm matches. Clone sizes are given selectively: once, few, many, or a class where the clone is expanded.

>many|TRBJ2-3|NA|TRBV7-9
TGTGCCAGCAGCTTAACGTCGGCCGGGGCAGATACGCAGTATTTT
CASSLTSAGADTQYF
>many|TRBJ2-7|NA|TRBV7-9
TGTGCCAGCAGCTTACAGCACCCCTACGAGCAGTACTTC
CASSLQHPYEQYF
>few|TRBJ2-1|TRBD1|TRBV7-6
TGTGCCAGCAGCCCTACAGGGGGCGTCGCCTACAATGAGCAGTTCTTC
CASSPTGGVAYNEQFF
>NA|TRBJ2-2|NA|TRBV20-1
TGCAGTGCTAGAGAAACTAGCACCGGGGAGCTGTTTTTT
CSARETSTGELFF
>many|TRBJ2-1|NA|TRBV24-1
TGTGCCACCTCCGGCAGGGGCTCGGGCGATGAGCAGTTCTTC
CATSGRGSGDEQFF
>many|TRBJ1-1|TRBD1|TRBV5-1
TGCGCCAGCAGCTTGGTCGGACAGGGAATAGAAGCTTTCTTT
CASSLVGQGIEAFF
>few|TRBJ2-7|NA|TRBV25-1
TGTGCCAGCAGTCGAATAGGCAGGGACGAGCAGTACTTC
CASSRIGRDEQYF
>few|TRBJ2-3|NA|TRBV7-2
TGTGCCAGCAGCCCTGCCCCCGGAACGCAGTATTTT
CASSPAPGTQYF
>many|TRBJ2-7|NA|TRBV28
TGTGCCAGCAGACCAACGGACTACGAGCAGTACTTC
CASRPTDYEQYF
>NA|TRBJ1-5|TRBD1|TRBV20-1
TGCAGTGCGCGAGGACAGGGCATTGGCAATCAGCCCCAGCATTTT
CSARGQGIGNQPQHF
>NA|TRBJ2-2|TRBD2|TRBV18
TGTGCCAGCTCACCACAATTCGGGACTAGCGGGGGAACGCTGTTTTTT
CASSPQFGTSGGTLFF
>many|TRBJ1-3|NA|TRBV5-1
TGCGCCAGCAGCTTGGCGGACGGATCGAACGGAAACACCATATATTTT
CASSLADGSNGNTIYF
>many|TRBJ2-2|NA|TRBV5-1
TGCGCCAGCAGCTTGGACGGAATCACCGGGGAGCTGTTTTTT
CASSLDGITGELFF
>NA|TRBJ2-1|NA|TRBV21-1
TGTGCCAGCAGCAAAGATAGGCGCAGGCAAGGGACCAATGAGCAGTTCTTC
CASSKDRRRQGTNEQFF
>NA|TRBJ2-3|NA|TRBV12-3/TRBV12-4
TGTGCCAGCAGGACGACCGGGTTATCCCTGGAGTATTTT
CASRTTGLSLEYF
>many|TRBJ2-1|NA|TRBV28
TGTGCCAGCAGTTCTTTTGGGTCCGGGAATGAGCAGTTCTTC
CASSSFGSGNEQFF
>many|TRBJ2-7|TRBD1|TRBV6-2/TRBV6-3
TGTGCCAGCAGGGGGACAGACTCCTACGAGCAGTACTTC
CASRGTDSYEQYF
>many|TRBJ2-1|TRBD2|TRBV7-2
TGTGCCAGCAGCGTACCGGGAGGGCGGTCCTACAATGAGCAGTTCTTC
CASSVPGGRSYNEQFF
>many|TRBJ2-3|TRBD2|TRBV24-1
TGTGCCACCAGTGAATTAGCGGGCGCAGCGGATGATACGCAGTATTTT
CATSELAGAADDTQYF
>many|TRBJ2-5|TRBD2|TRBV6-2/TRBV6-3
TGTGCCAGCAGTCAACGTCGGGAGGTGGAGACCCAGTACTTC
CASSQRREVETQYF
>many|TRBJ2-7|TRBD1|TRBV20-1
TGCAGTGCTAGAGATGCGCCGAGGGGGCTTTACGAGCAGTACTTC
CSARDAPRGLYEQYF
>many|TRBJ1-2|TRBD1|TRBV20-1
TGCAGTGCAAGTACAGGGGGCGCGATATCAAATGGCTACACCTTC
CSASTGGAISNGYTF
>NA|TRBJ2-7|TRBD2|TRBV5-1
TGCGCCAGCAACCACACGGGACTAGCGGATGGGCCCTACGAGCAGTACTTC
CASNHTGLADGPYEQYF
>many|TRBJ2-7|TRBD2|TRBV12-3/TRBV12-4
TGTGCCAGCAGGACGGGTAGCGGGAGCTACGAGCAGTACTTC
CASRTGSGSYEQYF
>few|TRBJ2-7|TRBD1|TRBV27
TGTGCCAGCAGCAACAGGGGTGGTCACGAGCAGTACTTC
CASSNRGGHEQYF
>many|TRBJ2-7|NA|TRBV7-2
TGTGCCAGCAGCTTGGGGGACATCAACTACGAGCAGTACTTC
CASSLGDINYEQYF
>NA|TRBJ2-7|NA|TRBV7-2
TGTGCCAGCAGCTTAGTTCGGGGAGCCTACGAGCAGTACTTC
CASSLVRGAYEQYF
>few|TRBJ1-4|NA|TRBV2
TGTGCCAGCAGACGGACAACTAATGAAAAACTGTTTTTT
CASRRTTNEKLFF